The 15 T cell receptor beta chains listed next were all sequenced from one sample in a study of OX40 agonist ivuxolimab in advanced cancers. Libraries were constructed by the immunoSEQ multiplex PCR assay. TCRdb stores this immuneACCESS table with in-frame sequences only. Part of the clones is absent; in the studies checked, under half of the shortfall reflects unresolved V genes, and no reason is known for the rest. The sample table lists some 74,000 clones, around 91% of them with a count of one. The ten largest account for less than 0.35% of the sample. Sample: CD4+ or CD8+ T cells sorted from blood, taken in a trial of the OX40 agonist ivuxolimab. These receptors were collected from an adult with an advanced solid tumor such as melanoma, head and neck, liver or kidney cancer.

V is TRBV15 and J is TRBJ1-6; D is ambiguous. CDR1 is LNHNV, CDR2 YYDKDF, per germline (reference sequence). V was cut by 5 bases and J by 7 bases, with 6 bases left in between. There are 12 residues in the CDR3. The CDR3 coding sequence is TGTGCCACCAGCCTGATAAATTCACCCCTCCACTTT. As protein: CATSLINSPLHF.

The V and J genes are TRBV18 and TRBJ2-7; D perhaps matches TRBD2 (7 bases). The CDR3 is 15 residues long. Trimming left V 2 bases short and J 1 base short, with 12 bases between. Per germline, CDR1 KGHSH and CDR2 LQKENI. The CDR3 sequence is CASSPVGGDSYEQYF. DNA of the CDR3: TGTGCCAGCTCACCAGTAGGGGGGGATTCCTACGAGCAGTACTTC.

The chain is built from TRBV6-6 and TRBJ2-1; a possible D gene is TRBD1 (5 bases). Germline V lookup: CDR1 MNHNY, CDR2 SVGAGI (reference sequence). The CDR3 has 15 residues. Trimming left V 3 bases short and J 4 bases short, with 13 bases between. The CDR3 bases are TGTGCCAGCAGTTATCCGGACATTTCTTACAATGAGCAGTTCTTC. Its translation is CASSYPDISYNEQFF.

The chain couples TRBV11-2 to TRBJ1-1; no clear D. Germline CDR1 SGHAT, CDR2 FQNNGV. This CDR3 spans 11 amino acids. V was pared by 3 bases and J by 4 bases, with 3 bases between. CDR3 amino acids: CASSFSTEAFF. The CDR3 nucleotides read TGTGCCAGCAGCTTCAGCACTGAAGCTTTCTTT.

CDR3 bases: TGTGCCAGCAGTGAAAGGAGGGGGGGTAAGACCCAGTACTTC. Its protein is CASSERRGGKTQYF. The V gene is TRBV6-1, the J gene TRBJ2-5, with D possibly matching TRBD2 (7 bases). Germline CDR1 and CDR2: MNHNS and SASEGT. The ends were cut back, 2 bases at V and 6 bases at J, with 13 bases in the middle. The CDR3 spans 14 residues.

J is TRBJ1-3 and V is TRBV28; 9 bases map to TRBD1. The CDR3 is 14 amino acids. Germline loops: CDR1 MDHEN, CDR2 SYDVKM. Unmatched junction bases numbered 5, after V lost 7 bases and J lost 4 bases. The CDR3 DNA reads as TGTGCCAGCATCCCCGGGACAGGGGGAAACACCATATATTTT. Its protein is CASIPGTGGNTIYF.

The rearrangement uses TRBV29-1 and TRBJ2-7, with 8 bases fitting TRBD1. The ends lost 3 bases at V and 2 bases at J; junction bases unmatched: 0. Germline assignment: CDR1 SQVTM and CDR2 ANQGSEA. The CDR3 consists of 12 residues. The CDR3 loop is CSVETGAYEQYF. The CDR3 nucleotides are TGCAGCGTTGAGACAGGGGCCTACGAGCAGTACTTC.

The CDR3 reads CASSLGGSGHDGNTIYF. DNA of the CDR3: TGTGCCAGCAGCTTAGGGGGTTCGGGACATGATGGAAACACCATATATTTT. The V gene is TRBV7-2, the J gene TRBJ1-3, with D perhaps matching TRBD1 (6 bases). The CDR3 spans 17 residues. Deletions cut 1 base from V and 3 bases from J, with 16 bases between. CDR1 SGHTA and CDR2 FQGNSA come from the germline V gene.

This chain uses TRBV5-1 with TRBJ2-4, with D possibly being TRBD1 or TRBD2 (6 bases each). Per the germline V gene, CDR1 is SGHRS and CDR2 is YFSETQ. V lost 1 base and J 5 bases, leaving 10 bases between the germline ends. CDR3 length equals 14 residues. The CDR3 spells CASSLYGGENIQYF. For the CDR3, the DNA is TGCGCCAGCAGCTTGTACGGGGGCGAAAACATTCAGTACTTC.

V gene TRBV30 combines with J gene TRBJ1-3; D uncertain. Trimming shortened V by 5 bases and J by 8 bases, and 7 bases separated the two germline ends. Germline values: CDR1 GTSNPN, CDR2 SVGIG (reference sequence). The CDR3 runs to 10 residues. CDR3 nucleotides: TGTGCCTGGGGCACACACACCATATATTTT. This codes for CAWGTHTIYF.

CDR3 amino acids: CASRLDRGYGYTF. In DNA, the CDR3 is TGTGCCAGCAGATTGGACAGGGGCTATGGCTACACCTTC. The genes are TRBV6-6 and TRBJ1-2, with 9 nucleotides matching TRBD1. This CDR3 is 13 amino acids long. Germline V lookup: CDR1 MNHNY, CDR2 SVGAGI (reference sequence). The trim removed 6 bases at V and 4 bases at J, leaving 3 bases unmatched.

This clone has more than one count but fewer than ten. The rearrangement uses TRBV30 and TRBJ1-3; a weak D match, TRBD1 (5 bases). The CDR3 runs 18 residues. V lost 0 bases, J lost 1 base, and 19 bases lay in between. The germline gives CDR1 GTSNPN, CDR2 SVGIG (reference sequence). The CDR3 DNA reads as TGTGCCTGGAGTGTACAAGGACGGGGGGGGTTATCTGGAAACACCATATATTTT. Protein: CAWSVQGRGGLSGNTIYF.

CDR3 loop: CSVPLTSGQETQYF. DNA of the CDR3: TGCAGCGTTCCCCTGACTAGCGGGCAAGAGACCCAGTACTTC. The chain uses TRBV29-1 and TRBJ2-5, with 10 bases fitting TRBD2. Trimming cost V 5 bases and J 2 bases; bases outside gene matches: 5. Germline CDR1 SQVTM, CDR2 ANQGSEA. This CDR3 spans 14 amino acids.

The chain recombines TRBV2 with TRBJ1-5; D unresolved. Germline loops: CDR1 SNHLY, CDR2 FYNNEI. This CDR3 comprises 14 residues. Between the trimmed V and J ends, which lost 2 bases and 4 bases, there was a span of 9 bases. In nucleotides, the CDR3 is TGTGCCAGCAGTGAACTAAGAAGGAATCAGCCCCAGCATTTT. The encoded protein is CASSELRRNQPQHF.

The chain carries TRBV18 and TRBJ1-5, with D maybe TRBD1 (6 bases). Germline values: CDR1 KGHSH, CDR2 LQKENI. The CDR3 extends over 13 amino acids. V was trimmed by 2 bases and J by 7 bases, leaving 9 bases between them. The CDR3 DNA sequence: TGTGCCAGCTCACCAAACAGGGACCAGCCCCAGCATTTT. It specifies CASSPNRDQPQHF.